Listed below are T cell receptor beta chains from one sample, sequenced in a study of CD8+ T cells in alopecia areata. Sequencing used immunoSEQ multiplex PCR; TCRdb keeps in-frame clones, though not all of them. This sample carries around 290,000 clones, over 45% of them seen once, and the ten largest clones take approximately 2%. The sequencing here drew on CD4+ T cells sorted from blood, taken at week 24, from a patient treated with tofacitinib. The receptors were gathered from a human donor with alopecia areata. CDR3s include the opening cysteine and the closing phenylalanine or tryptophan. The D gene is left open where the match is weak. Clone size is stated in some rows and not others, as once, few, many or a class when expanded.

TRBV30	TRBJ1-1	NA	NA	TGTGCCTGGAGTGTCGGAGGGAACACTGAAGCTTTCTTT	CAWSVGGNTEAFF
TRBV6-5	TRBJ2-5	NA	NA	TGTGCCAGCAGTTTTTCCTTCCAAGAGACCCAGTACTTC	CASSFSFQETQYF
TRBV9	TRBJ1-4	NA	NA	TGTGCCAGCAGCGTAGACCAGGGCTTTAATGAAAAACTGTTTTTT	CASSVDQGFNEKLFF
TRBV29-1	TRBJ1-4	few	NA	TGCAGCGTTGGAACGGCAGCGGCTAATGAAAAACTGTTTTTT	CSVGTAAANEKLFF
TRBV5-4	TRBJ1-1	NA	NA	TGTGCCAGCAGCCTTCCAACACAGATGAACACTGAAGCTTTCTTT	CASSLPTQMNTEAFF
TRBV15	TRBJ1-4	NA	NA	TGTGCCACCAGCAGAGTATCGGGGGATGAAAAACTGTTTTTT	CATSRVSGDEKLFF
TRBV5-1	TRBJ1-4	NA	NA	TGCGCCAGCAGCTTGGCAACGGGGCTCGAAAAACTGTTTTTT	CASSLATGLEKLFF
TRBV4-1	TRBJ1-2	NA	NA	TGCGCCAGCAGCCAAGATGTGGGGCCCTATGGCTACACCTTC	CASSQDVGPYGYTF
TRBV2	TRBJ2-7	NA	NA	TGTGCCAGCAGCTGGACAGCTAGCGAGCAGTACTTC	CASSWTASEQYF
TRBV30	TRBJ2-7	NA	NA	TGTGCCTGGAGTGTTTACGACGAGCAGTACTTC	CAWSVYDEQYF
TRBV20-1	TRBJ2-5	NA	NA	TGCAGTGCTAAACCCCGGGAGACCCAGTACTTC	CSAKPRETQYF
TRBV2	TRBJ2-2	NA	NA	TGTGCCAGCAGTGATCGGGGGCGCGCGAACACCGGGGAGCTGTTTTTT	CASSDRGRANTGELFF
TRBV7-9	TRBJ1-5	NA	TRBD1	TGTGCCAGCAGCGACAGGGGAGAGAGCAATCAGCCCCAGCATTTT	CASSDRGESNQPQHF
TRBV7-8	TRBJ2-2	few	TRBD1	TGTGCCAGCAGCTCACAGGGGGCGAACACCGGGGAGCTGTTTTTT	CASSSQGANTGELFF
TRBV13	TRBJ2-5	NA	TRBD2	TGTGCCAGCAGCAAGACTAGCGGGAAACGCCAAGAGACCCAGTACTTC	CASSKTSGKRQETQYF